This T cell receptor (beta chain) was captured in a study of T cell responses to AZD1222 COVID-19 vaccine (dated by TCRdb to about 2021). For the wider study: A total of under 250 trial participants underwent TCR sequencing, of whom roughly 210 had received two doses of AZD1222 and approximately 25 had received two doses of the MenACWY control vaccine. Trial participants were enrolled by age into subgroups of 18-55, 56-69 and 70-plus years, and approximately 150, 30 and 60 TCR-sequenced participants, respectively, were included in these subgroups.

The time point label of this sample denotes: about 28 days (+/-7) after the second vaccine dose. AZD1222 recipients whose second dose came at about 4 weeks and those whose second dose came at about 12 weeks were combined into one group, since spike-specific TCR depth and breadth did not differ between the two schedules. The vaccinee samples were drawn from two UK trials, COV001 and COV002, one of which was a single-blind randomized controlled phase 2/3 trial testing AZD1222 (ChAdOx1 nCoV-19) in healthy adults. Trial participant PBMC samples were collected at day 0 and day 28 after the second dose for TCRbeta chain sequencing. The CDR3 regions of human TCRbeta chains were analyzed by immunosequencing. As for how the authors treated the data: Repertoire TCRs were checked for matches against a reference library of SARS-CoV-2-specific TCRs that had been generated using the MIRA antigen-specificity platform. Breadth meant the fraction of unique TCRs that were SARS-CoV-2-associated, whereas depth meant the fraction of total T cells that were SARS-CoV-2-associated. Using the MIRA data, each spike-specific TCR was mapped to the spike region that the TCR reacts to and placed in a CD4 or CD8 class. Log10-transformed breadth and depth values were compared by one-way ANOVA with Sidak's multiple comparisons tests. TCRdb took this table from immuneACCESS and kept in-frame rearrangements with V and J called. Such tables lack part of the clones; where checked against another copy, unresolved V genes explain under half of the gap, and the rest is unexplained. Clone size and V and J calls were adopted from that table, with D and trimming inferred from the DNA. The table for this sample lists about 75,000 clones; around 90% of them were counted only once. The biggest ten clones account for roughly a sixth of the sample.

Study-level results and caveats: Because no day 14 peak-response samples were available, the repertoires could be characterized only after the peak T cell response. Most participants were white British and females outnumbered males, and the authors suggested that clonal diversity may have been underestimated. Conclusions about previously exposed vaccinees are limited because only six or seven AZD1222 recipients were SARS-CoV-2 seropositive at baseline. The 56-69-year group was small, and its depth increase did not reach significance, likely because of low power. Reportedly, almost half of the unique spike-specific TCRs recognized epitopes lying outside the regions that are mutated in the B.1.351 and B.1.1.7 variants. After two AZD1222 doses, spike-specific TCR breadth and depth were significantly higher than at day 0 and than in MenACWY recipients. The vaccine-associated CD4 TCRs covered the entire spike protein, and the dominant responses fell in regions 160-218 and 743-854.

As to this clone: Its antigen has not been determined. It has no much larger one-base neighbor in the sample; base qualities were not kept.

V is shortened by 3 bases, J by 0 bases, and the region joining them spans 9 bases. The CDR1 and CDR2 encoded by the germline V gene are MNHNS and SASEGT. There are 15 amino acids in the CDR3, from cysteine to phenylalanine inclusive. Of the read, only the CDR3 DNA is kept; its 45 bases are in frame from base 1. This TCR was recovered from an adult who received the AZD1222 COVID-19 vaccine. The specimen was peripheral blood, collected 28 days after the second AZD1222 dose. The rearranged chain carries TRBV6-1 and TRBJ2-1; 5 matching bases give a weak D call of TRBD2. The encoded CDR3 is CASSDPGNSYNEQFF. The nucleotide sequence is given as TGTGCCAGCAGTGACCCGGGGAACTCCTACAATGAGCAGTTCTTC.